This is a list of T cell receptor beta chains from one sample in a study of T-cell memory formation after mild COVID-19. TCRdb processed the 5' RACE reads anew with MiXCR; each CDR3 protein has one entry. The sample consists of about 340,000 distinct CDR3 sequences, 20% to 25% of them appearing once. The sequenced material came from PBMCs or a T cell subset sorted from them (not recorded which). All receptors come from a man aged 18 to 30 who had mild COVID-19 (a few samples of this study predate the infection). Cell type and time point are not known. Each CDR3 is given with its conserved first and last residue. Fields, in order: V gene, J gene, CDR3 length, clone size, D gene, CDR3 protein, CDR3 DNA. A D gene is named only where the DNA matches it firmly. Not every row has a clone size; where given, it reads once, few, many or a size class.

>TRBV29-1|TRBJ2-2|12|.|.
CSVRAGNGELFF
TGCAGCGTTCGAGCCGGGAACGGGGAGCTGTTTTTT
>TRBV9|TRBJ2-4|14|few|TRBD2
CASSPSSGGNIQYF
TGTGCCAGCAGCCCCTCAAGCGGGGGAAACATTCAGTACTTC
>TRBV6-2/TRBV6-3|TRBJ1-1|13|few|.
CAGGMGSDTEAFF
TGTGCCGGGGGCATGGGCTCGGACACTGAAGCTTTCTTT
>TRBV20-1|TRBJ2-2|14|.|.
CSAWEQTNTGELFF
TGCAGTGCTTGGGAACAGACGAACACCGGGGAGCTGTTTTTT
>TRBV9|TRBJ2-3|15|few|.
CASSVAGGPTDTQYF
TGTGCCAGCAGCGTAGCTGGGGGACCCACAGATACGCAGTATTTT
>TRBV4-3|TRBJ1-1|14|.|.
CASSQEGGKSEAFF
TGCGCCAGCAGCCAAGAAGGAGGGAAAAGTGAAGCTTTCTTT
>TRBV4-1|TRBJ2-3|15|.|TRBD2
CASSQTGLVSDTQYF
TGCGCCAGCAGCCAAACGGGACTAGTCTCAGATACGCAGTATTTT
>TRBV27|TRBJ2-7|13|.|.
CASRLVGAYEQYF
TGTGCCAGCAGGTTGGTAGGGGCCTACGAGCAGTACTTC
>TRBV6-6|TRBJ1-2|14|.|.
CASSYQEGSNGYTF
TGTGCCAGCAGTTACCAAGAGGGATCGAATGGCTACACCTTC
>TRBV12-3/TRBV12-4|TRBJ2-1|17|many|.
CASSLWGSGKSYNEQFF
TGTGCCAGCAGTTTGTGGGGGTCGGGGAAATCCTACAATGAGCAGTTCTTC
>TRBV29-1|TRBJ2-7|11|few|.
CSVKDPYEQYF
TGCAGCGTTAAAGACCCCTACGAGCAGTACTTC
>TRBV20-1|TRBJ1-1|12|few|.
CSARPGLIDAFF
TGCAGTGCTAGGCCCGGACTCATTGACGCTTTCTTT
>TRBV20-1|TRBJ1-6|17|.|.
CSARIRAVPYNNSPLHF
TGCAGTGCTAGGATAAGGGCAGTCCCCTACAATAATTCACCCCTCCACTTT
>TRBV6-5|TRBJ2-7|11|few|.
CASSIGREQYF
TGTGCCAGCAGTATAGGACGGGAGCAGTACTTC
>TRBV7-9|TRBJ2-1|16|few|.
CASSPRPTKLVNEQFF
TGTGCCAGCAGCCCACGCCCGACCAAACTAGTCAATGAGCAGTTCTTC
>TRBV10-3|TRBJ2-5|13|.|TRBD1
CAIWTGEGETQYF
TGTGCCATTTGGACAGGGGAAGGTGAGACCCAGTACTTC
>TRBV6-2/TRBV6-3|TRBJ1-5|14|many|.
CASSWGARYQPQHF
TGTGCCAGCAGCTGGGGGGCGCGGTATCAGCCCCAGCATTTT
>TRBV5-1|TRBJ1-1|15|.|TRBD1
CASSLQGVRNTEAFF
TGCGCCAGCAGCTTGCAGGGGGTGAGGAACACTGAAGCTTTCTTT
>TRBV12-3/TRBV12-4|TRBJ2-2|15|.|.
CASSLRSQNTGELFF
TGTGCCAGCAGTTTACGGTCACAGAACACCGGGGAGCTGTTTTTT
>TRBV2|TRBJ2-2|16|few|.
CASAHQDYRNTGELFF
TGTGCCAGCGCTCATCAGGACTACCGGAACACCGGGGAGCTGTTTTTT
>TRBV5-6|TRBJ1-4|15|.|TRBD1
CASSPGTGTDEKLFF
TGTGCCAGCAGCCCAGGGACAGGGACGGATGAAAAACTGTTTTTT
>TRBV4-3|TRBJ2-3|14|.|.
CASSQARTTDTQYF
TGCGCCAGCAGCCAAGCTCGGACCACAGATACGCAGTATTTT
>TRBV7-6|TRBJ2-7|13|few|.
CASSKLEDYEQYF
TGTGCCAGCAGCAAACTAGAAGACTACGAGCAGTACTTC
>TRBV7-9|TRBJ1-5|12|.|.
CASSSGAQPQHF
TGTGCCAGCAGCTCCGGGGCCCAGCCCCAGCATTTT
>TRBV5-6|TRBJ2-5|16|few|TRBD1
CASSLGPGGIQETQYF
TGTGCCAGCAGCTTGGGTCCAGGGGGCATCCAAGAGACCCAGTACTTC
>TRBV5-1|TRBJ2-2|15|few|.
CASSLAGRGTGELFF
TGCGCCAGCAGCTTGGCTGGCCGCGGCACCGGGGAGCTGTTTTTT